The 20 T cell receptor beta chains given below trace back to one sample, sequenced in a study of beta chain features in type 1 diabetes. All of the isolated RNA was reverse transcribed, so expressed TCRB transcripts were sequenced. TCRdb's table, derived via immunoSEQ multiplex PCR, lists solely in-frame clones and lacks some. The data contain some 270,000 clones, roughly 10% of them singletons. The antigens of these receptors remain unknown. Study-wide points: For Type 1 diabetes patients, all four CD4+ subsets carried TCRB CDR3s that were moderately but significantly shorter.

The sequenced sample consisted of naive CD4+ T cells from blood. These receptors all come from a man aged 30-40 years with type 1 diabetes.

V is TRBV29-1 and J is TRBJ1-1; 8 bases map to TRBD1. Looked up from germline, CDR1 is SQVTM and CDR2 is ANQGSEA. J gave up 0 bases and V 4 bases, and 7 bases lay outside the gene matches. This CDR3 is built from 15 residues. For the CDR3, the DNA is TGCAGCGTTGGGCAGGGGGCGCAGGTGAACACTGAAGCTTTCTTT. Protein product: CSVGQGAQVNTEAFF.

This clone has a handful of counts. The chain is built from TRBV19 and TRBJ2-2; D might be TRBD2 (6 bases). CDR1 and CDR2 from the germline V gene are LNHDA and SQIVND (reference sequence). This CDR3 comprises 13 residues. V was trimmed by 5 bases and J by 6 bases, leaving 10 bases between them. CDR3 nucleotide sequence: TGTGCCAGTAGTCCCACTAGCTCCGGGGAGCTGTTTTTT. Translating it yields CASSPTSSGELFF.

The rearrangement joins TRBV4-2 to TRBJ2-1, with 9 bases matching TRBD2. The trim removed 4 bases at V and 9 bases at J, leaving 10 bases unmatched. This CDR3 is 15 amino acids long. The germline V gene has CDR1 LGHNA and CDR2 YNFKEQ. The CDR3 DNA reads TGTGCCAGCAGCCCAAACTATGAGCGGGGGGTTGAGCAGTTCTTC. As protein: CASSPNYERGVEQFF.

As to this clone: The germline gene is not matched at one end of the junction; a read error may be the cause. This sequence joins TRBV7-2 and TRBJ1-5; D not certain. This CDR3 has 13 residues. Germline CDR1 reads SGHTA; CDR2 reads FQGNSA. This CDR3 is CASCLGGYGPQHF. DNA of the CDR3: TGTGCCAGCTGCTTGGGAGGGTATGGGCCCCAGCATTTT.

The sample holds a few counts of this clone. The V gene is TRBV7-2, the J gene TRBJ2-6; 9 nucleotides match TRBD1. Germline V gene sequence: CDR1 SGHTA, CDR2 FQGNSA. V shed 5 bases and J 0 bases; nucleotides not matched to a gene: 8. This CDR3 has 18 amino acids. In nucleotides, the CDR3 is TGTGCCAGCAGCCCCGGGACAGGGATAAGCTCTGGGGCCAACGTCCTGACTTTC. This sequence encodes CASSPGTGISSGANVLTF.

This clone was detected only a few times. The J gene is TRBJ2-1, the V gene TRBV5-1; D not certain. This CDR3 is 15 amino acids long. Looked up from germline, CDR1 is SGHRS and CDR2 is YFSETQ. Trimming cost V 4 bases and J 0 bases, with 11 bases left between them. Here the CDR3 DNA reads TGCGCCAGCAGCCCACGGGTCAGCTCCTACAATGAGCAGTTCTTC. Translating it yields CASSPRVSSYNEQFF. Supplemented by reference TRBV5-1 and TRBJ2-1, the full variable domain reads KAGVTQTPRYLIKTRGQQVTLSCSPISGHRSVSWYQQTPGQGLQFLFEYFSETQRNKGNFPGRFSGRQFSNSRSEMNVSTLELGDSALYLCASSPRVSSYNEQFFGPGTRLTVL.

The CDR3 loop is CASSSTRALAKNIQYF. The CDR3 DNA is TGCGCCAGCAGCTCGACCAGGGCGCTAGCCAAAAACATTCAGTACTTC. V gene TRBV5-1 combines with J gene TRBJ2-4; D is possibly TRBD1 (5 bases). The germline gives CDR1 SGHRS, CDR2 YFSETQ. Trimming removed 3 bases from V and 0 bases from J, with 13 bases in between. CDR3 length: 16 amino acids.

This clone was observed a few times. The chain links TRBV2 to TRBJ2-5, with unresolved D. The V end was cut by 1 base, the J end by 6 bases, with 15 bases between. Germline V lookup: CDR1 SNHLY, CDR2 FYNNEI. The CDR3 is 15 amino acids. CDR3 bases: TGTGCCAGCAGTGAAGACAGCCTATCCTTGAAGACCCAGTACTTC. Encoded protein: CASSEDSLSLKTQYF. The full variable domain, with the rest looked up from reference TRBV2 and TRBJ2-5, is EPEVTQTPSHQVTQMGQEVILRCVPISNHLYFYWYRQILGQKVEFLVSFYNNEISEKSEIFDDQFSVERPDGSNFTLKIRSTKLEDSAMYFCASSEDSLSLKTQYFGPGTRLLVL.

V and J are TRBV6-5 and TRBJ1-1; no reliable D call. The germline CDR1 and CDR2 sequences are MNHEY and SVGAGI. This CDR3 contains 13 residues. V lost 6 bases and J lost 2, with 10 bases in between. CDR3 coding DNA: TGTGCCAGCAGAAGACTACAAAACACTGAAGCTTTCTTT. Amino acid sequence: CASRRLQNTEAFF.

This clone came up a few times. This chain uses TRBV9 with TRBJ2-5, with 8 bases aligning to TRBD1. With 0 bases clipped from V and 5 bases from J, the junction kept 3 bases outside the gene matches. Germline V gives CDR1 SGDLS, CDR2 YYNGEE. The CDR3 has 14 residues. The CDR3 sequence: CASSVGQGQETQYF. In DNA, the CDR3 is TGTGCCAGCAGCGTAGGACAGGGGCAGGAGACCCAGTACTTC. The whole variable domain, remainder taken from reference TRBV9 and TRBJ2-5, is DSGVTQTPKHLITATGQRVTLRCSPRSGDLSVYWYQQSLDQGLQFLIQYYNGEERAKGNILERFSAQQFPDLHSELNLSSLELGDSALYFCASSVGQGQETQYFGPGTRLLVL.

This rearrangement joins TRBV7-2 to TRBJ2-7; TRBD1 is a possible D gene (6 bases). This CDR3 comprises 13 residues. Germline CDR1 and CDR2: SGHTA and FQGNSA. Between the trimmed V and J ends, which lost 5 bases and 6 bases, there was a span of 14 bases. CDR3 sequence reads: CASSPRGQTEQYF. The CDR3 coding sequence is TGTGCCAGCAGCCCGAGAGGACAGACCGAGCAGTACTTC.

The CDR3 region is CASSESTGANYGYTF. The CDR3, as DNA: TGTGCCAGCAGTGAATCGACAGGGGCTAACTATGGCTACACCTTC. This rearrangement joins TRBV2 to TRBJ1-2; 8 nucleotides match TRBD1. Losses at the gene ends were 2 bases for V and 0 bases for J; bases not matched to a gene: 2. The germline V gene has CDR1 SNHLY and CDR2 FYNNEI. The CDR3 is made up of 15 amino acids.

V gene TRBV4-3 combines with J gene TRBJ1-6; D is possibly TRBD1 (6 bases). CDR1 LGHNA and CDR2 YSLEER come from the germline V gene. The CDR3 totals 14 residues. Trimming left V 0 bases short and J 7 bases short, with 7 bases between. The CDR3 is CASSQEDRNSPLHF. CDR3 in DNA: TGCGCCAGCAGCCAAGAGGACAGAAATTCACCCCTCCACTTT.

This clone was seen a handful of times. The J gene is TRBJ2-7, the V gene TRBV9, with 8 nucleotides matching TRBD1. Trimming removed 6 bases from V and 5 bases from J; junction bases left unmatched: 10. The CDR3 has 14 residues. CDR1 is SGDLS, CDR2 YYNGEE, per germline. CDR3 protein: CASNRGQGSHEQYF. The CDR3 DNA reads as TGTGCCAGCAACCGAGGACAGGGTTCCCACGAGCAGTACTTC.

The rearrangement uses TRBV29-1 and TRBJ2-3; the match to TRBD1 covers 9 bases. Germline trimming cut 5 bases from V and 1 base from J; bases unmatched to any gene: 4. Germline CDR1 reads SQVTM; CDR2 reads ANQGSEA. The CDR3 consists of 14 residues. The CDR3 DNA follows: TGCAGCGTTCGCAGGACAGGGGGCACAGATACGCAGTATTTT. This encodes CSVRRTGGTDTQYF.

This clone occurred a few times. The CDR3 DNA is TGTGCCAGCTCCCGGGACAGAGACTATGGCTACACCTTC. Its protein is CASSRDRDYGYTF. The chain couples TRBV6-1 to TRBJ1-2, with TRBD1 matching over 7 bases. Trimming cost V 8 bases and J 3 bases; bases outside gene matches: 6. CDR3 length: 13 amino acids. From germline, CDR1 is MNHNS and CDR2 SASEGT.

V usage is TRBV29-1 and J usage is TRBJ2-7; D is perhaps TRBD2 (5 bases). The CDR3 loop spans 11 amino acids. V lost 7 bases and J 2 bases, leaving 9 bases between the germline ends. Germline V gene lookup returns CDR1 SQVTM and CDR2 ANQGSEA. The chain's CDR3 is CSGGSTYEQYF. As DNA, the CDR3 is TGCAGCGGCGGGTCTACCTACGAGCAGTACTTC.

The chain links TRBV7-9 to TRBJ2-7; 8 bases line up with TRBD1. Germline V gives CDR1 SEHNR, CDR2 FQNEAQ (reference sequence). With 5 bases clipped from V and 2 bases from J, the junction kept 2 bases outside the gene matches. This CDR3 has 13 residues. As DNA, the CDR3 is TGTGCCAGCAGCCGACAGGGGCCCTACGAGCAGTACTTC. Its protein product is CASSRQGPYEQYF.

CDR3 sequence (DNA): TGTGCCTGGAGATCGCGTAGCGTCCACACCGGGGAGCTGTTTTTT. Its protein product is CAWRSRSVHTGELFF. The V and J genes are TRBV30 and TRBJ2-2; TRBD2 is a possible D gene (5 bases). Deletions cut 3 bases from V and 3 bases from J, with 14 bases between. The CDR3 loop spans 15 amino acids. Germline CDR1 GTSNPN, CDR2 SVGIG (reference sequence).

The gene calls are TRBV11-1 and TRBJ2-1, with a possible D match to TRBD1 (6 bases). The CDR3 has 18 residues. Germline-derived CDR1 and CDR2 are SGHAT and FQDESV (reference sequence). Trimming pared 5 bases from V and 3 bases from J, leaving 23 bases between. The CDR3, as DNA: TGTGCCAGCAGCCCCGCACAGGGTAGGACCACCCACTACAATGAGCAGTTCTTC. Translation gives CASSPAQGRTTHYNEQFF.